Below, one TCR beta chain is given with its context. The antigen is unknown. The PCR was carried out with 60 Vbeta primers and 13 Jbeta primers. Assay: immunoSEQ multiplex PCR; the TCRdb copy retains only in-frame clones and omits some. The sample records some 130,000 clones, approximately 61% being singletons. This sample was included in a study of cytomegalovirus exposure and HLA in healthy donors. Study details: Most donors, just over 80% of roughly 400 genotyped, fell in the Caucasian-associated ancestry cluster.

Study-level points and caveats: Presence/absence analyses assumed roughly uniform sequencing depth across donors. In vitro data verified a few CMV-associated chains as specific for CMV antigens.

V was pared by 5 bases and J by 1 base, with 9 bases of the junction left unmatched. The germline gives CDR1 MNHEY, CDR2 SMNVEV (reference sequence). There are 18 residues in the CDR3. Input material: PBMCs. This chain links TRBV27 with TRBJ2-7; TRBD2 matches 15 bases. This TCR was sampled from a human donor in good health. CDR3 residues: CASSKPGLAGGRSYEQYF. The DNA for the CDR3 is TGTGCCAGCAGTAAACCGGGACTAGCGGGAGGTAGGTCCTACGAGCAGTACTTC.